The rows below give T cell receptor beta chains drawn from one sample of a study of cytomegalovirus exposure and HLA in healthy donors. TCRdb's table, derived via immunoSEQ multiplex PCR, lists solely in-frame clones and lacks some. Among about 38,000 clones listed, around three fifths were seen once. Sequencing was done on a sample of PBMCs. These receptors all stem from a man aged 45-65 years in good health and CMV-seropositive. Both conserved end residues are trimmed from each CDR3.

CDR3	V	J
ASSFSAGINYGYT	TRBV28	TRBJ1-2
ASSFQGIRSLH	TRBV5-6	TRBJ1-6
ASDRGYYGYT	TRBV6-1	TRBJ1-2
ASSLAGLSGNTIY	TRBV7-2	TRBJ1-3
ASSAQGLWTGELF	TRBV5-1	TRBJ2-2
ASSRQLTSGTNNEQF	TRBV11-2	TRBJ2-1
ASSHPKDRGDTGELF	TRBV21-1	TRBJ2-2
ASSPQGQGVGNEQF	TRBV18	TRBJ2-1
ASRQGTNNQPQH	TRBV2	TRBJ1-5
ASSLSDEQY	TRBV28	TRBJ2-7
ASSAGTGGNQPQH	TRBV6-4	TRBJ1-5
ASRREATLNTEAF	TRBV5-1	TRBJ1-1
ASSQTRPDREHSEAF	TRBV23-1	TRBJ1-1
ASSRLAVSTDTQY	TRBV6-4	TRBJ2-3
AISGTANTGELF	TRBV10-3	TRBJ2-2
ASRSRDVPYTEAF	TRBV6-4	TRBJ1-1
ASSDRDRANTEAF	TRBV4-2	TRBJ1-1
ASSLYRGANYGYT	TRBV28	TRBJ1-2
ASSPTGPQETQY	TRBV6-6	TRBJ2-5
SVQGQGYGYT	TRBV29-1	TRBJ1-2
ASSRNGQSSYEQY	TRBV6-5	TRBJ2-7
ASSQDALGQGSPLH	TRBV4-2	TRBJ1-6
ASNPGQGNQPQH	TRBV2	TRBJ1-5
ASSPLDSVNTEAF	TRBV18	TRBJ1-1
ASSSRQKDYEQY	TRBV5-6	TRBJ2-7
ASLQGHLGTQY	TRBV28	TRBJ2-5
ASSLGGQVWFEQY	TRBV7-9	TRBJ2-7
ASSFLVALNTEAF	TRBV7-2	TRBJ1-1
SVAGRSVNEQF	TRBV29-1	TRBJ2-1
ASRLDRGLTGELF	TRBV7-9	TRBJ2-2
ASSFLSTGSRPEAF	TRBV7-8	TRBJ1-1
ASGFGDTGSGANVLT	TRBV6-4	TRBJ2-6
ASSLGLEETTQY	TRBV7-6	TRBJ2-7
ASRPSGGASDTQY	TRBV11-1	TRBJ2-3
ASSQRDGNNSPLH	TRBV7-8	TRBJ1-6
ASGGTGAGNEQF	TRBV6-5	TRBJ2-1
AISQRETEAF	TRBV10-3	TRBJ1-1
ASGPRLAGGSSYEQY	TRBV2	TRBJ2-7
ASSYRDSSDGELF	TRBV7-9	TRBJ2-2
ASSPIGPQETQY	TRBV19	TRBJ2-5